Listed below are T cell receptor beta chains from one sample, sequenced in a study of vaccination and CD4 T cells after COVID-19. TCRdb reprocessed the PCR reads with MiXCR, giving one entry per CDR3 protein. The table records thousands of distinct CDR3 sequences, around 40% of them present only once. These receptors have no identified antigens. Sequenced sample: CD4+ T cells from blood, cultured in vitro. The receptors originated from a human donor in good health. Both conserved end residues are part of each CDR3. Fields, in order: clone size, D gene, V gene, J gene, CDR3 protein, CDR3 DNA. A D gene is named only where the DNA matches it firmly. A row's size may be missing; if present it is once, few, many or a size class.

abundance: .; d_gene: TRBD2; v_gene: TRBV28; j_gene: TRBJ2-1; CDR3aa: CASSYPSTSGSFNEQFF; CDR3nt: TGTGCCAGCAGTTATCCATCGACTAGCGGGAGTTTCAATGAGCAGTTCTTC
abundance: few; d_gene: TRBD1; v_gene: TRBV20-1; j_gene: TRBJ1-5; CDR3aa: CSARQGNQPQHF; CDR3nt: TGCAGTGCCAGACAGGGGAATCAGCCCCAGCATTTT
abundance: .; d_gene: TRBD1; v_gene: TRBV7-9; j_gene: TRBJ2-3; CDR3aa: CASSVTGGRADTQYF; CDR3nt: TGTGCCAGCAGCGTAACAGGGGGTAGGGCAGATACGCAGTATTTT
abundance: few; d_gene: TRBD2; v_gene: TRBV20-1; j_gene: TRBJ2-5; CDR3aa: CSARFAGALRGTQYF; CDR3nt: TGCAGTGCTAGGTTTGCGGGAGCCCTACGGGGGACCCAGTACTTC
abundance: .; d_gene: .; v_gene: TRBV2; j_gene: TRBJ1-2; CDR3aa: CVSSPGVGYTF; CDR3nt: TGTGTCAGCAGCCCCGGGGTCGGCTACACCTTC
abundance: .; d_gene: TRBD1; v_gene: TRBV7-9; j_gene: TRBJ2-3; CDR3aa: CASSSMTGPDTQYF; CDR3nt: TGTGCCAGCAGCTCTATGACAGGGCCAGATACGCAGTATTTT
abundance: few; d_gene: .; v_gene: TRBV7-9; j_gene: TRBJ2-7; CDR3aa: CASSLGTYSSYEQYF; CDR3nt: TGTGCCAGCAGCTTAGGGACGTATAGCTCCTACGAGCAGTACTTC
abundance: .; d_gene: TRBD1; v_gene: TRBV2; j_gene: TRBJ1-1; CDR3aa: CASRVQGGFYEAFF; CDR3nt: TGTGCCAGCAGGGTCCAGGGGGGTTTTTATGAAGCTTTCTTT
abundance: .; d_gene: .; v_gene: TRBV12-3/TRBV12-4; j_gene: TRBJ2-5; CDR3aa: CASSARDTKETQYF; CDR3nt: TGTGCCAGCAGTGCTCGGGACACCAAAGAGACCCAGTACTTC
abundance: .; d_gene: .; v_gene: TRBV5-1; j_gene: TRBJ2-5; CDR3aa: CASSLTRRETQYF; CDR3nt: TGCGCCAGCAGCTTGACCAGACGGGAGACCCAGTACTTC
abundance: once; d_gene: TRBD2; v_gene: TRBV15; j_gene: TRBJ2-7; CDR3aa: CATSRGAGVPYEQYF; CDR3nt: TGTGCCACCAGCAGAGGGGCGGGAGTGCCCTACGAGCAGTACTTC
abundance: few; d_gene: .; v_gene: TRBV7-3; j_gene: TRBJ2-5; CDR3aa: CASSRGLLEGETQYF; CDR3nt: TGTGCCAGCAGCAGGGGACTCCTCGAGGGAGAGACCCAGTACTTC
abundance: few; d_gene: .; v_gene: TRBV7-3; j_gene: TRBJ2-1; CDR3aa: CASSLNLQGNEQFF; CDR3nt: TGTGCCAGCAGCTTAAACCTCCAGGGGAATGAGCAGTTCTTC
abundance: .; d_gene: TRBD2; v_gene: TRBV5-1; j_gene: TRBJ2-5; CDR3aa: CASSFGTSVETQYF; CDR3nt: TGCGCCAGCAGCTTCGGGACTAGCGTGGAGACCCAGTACTTC
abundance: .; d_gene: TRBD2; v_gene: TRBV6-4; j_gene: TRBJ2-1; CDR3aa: CASSEAGYNEQFF; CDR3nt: TGTGCCAGCAGTGAAGCGGGATACAATGAGCAGTTCTTC
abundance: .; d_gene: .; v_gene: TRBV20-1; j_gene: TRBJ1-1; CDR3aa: CSAHRGVGNTEAFF; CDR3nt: TGCAGTGCCCATCGAGGGGTGGGGAACACTGAAGCTTTCTTT
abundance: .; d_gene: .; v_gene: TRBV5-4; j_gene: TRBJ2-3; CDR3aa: CASSSIASTDTQYF; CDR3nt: TGTGCCAGCAGCTCAATAGCTAGCACAGATACGCAGTATTTT
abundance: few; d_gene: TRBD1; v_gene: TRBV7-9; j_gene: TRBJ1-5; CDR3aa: CASSFAGGRGQPQHF; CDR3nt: TGTGCCAGCAGCTTCGCAGGGGGCAGAGGGCAGCCCCAGCATTTT
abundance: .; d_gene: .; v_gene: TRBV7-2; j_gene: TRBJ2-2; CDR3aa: CASSFPSGGKNTGELFF; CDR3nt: TGTGCCAGCAGCTTTCCCTCGGGCGGGAAGAACACCGGGGAGCTGTTTTTT
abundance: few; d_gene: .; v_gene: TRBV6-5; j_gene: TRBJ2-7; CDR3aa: CASSYGTTYEQYF; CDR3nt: TGTGCCAGCAGTTACGGGACGACCTACGAGCAGTACTTC
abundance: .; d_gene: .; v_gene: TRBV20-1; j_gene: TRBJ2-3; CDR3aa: CSARVSSRADTQYF; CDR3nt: TGCAGTGCTAGGGTCTCGTCTAGGGCAGATACGCAGTATTTT
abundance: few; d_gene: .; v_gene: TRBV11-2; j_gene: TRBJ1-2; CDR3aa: CASSPEGQGYGYTF; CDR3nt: TGTGCCAGCAGCCCAGAAGGGCAGGGATATGGCTACACCTTC
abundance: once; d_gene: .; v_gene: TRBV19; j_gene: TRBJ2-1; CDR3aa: CASSISGQSSYNEQFF; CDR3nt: TGTGCCAGTAGTATTAGTGGCCAAAGCTCCTACAATGAGCAGTTCTTC
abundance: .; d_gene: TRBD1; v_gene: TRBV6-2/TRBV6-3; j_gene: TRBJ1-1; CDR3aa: CASRVTGTGQAFF; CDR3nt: TGTGCCAGCAGAGTTACCGGGACAGGGCAAGCTTTCTTT
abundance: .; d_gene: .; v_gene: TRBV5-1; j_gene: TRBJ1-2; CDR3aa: CASTKTGTTYGYTF; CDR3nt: TGCGCCAGCACGAAAACAGGCACTACCTATGGCTACACCTTC
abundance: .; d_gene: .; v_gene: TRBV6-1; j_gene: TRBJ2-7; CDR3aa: CASRRGTLDEQYF; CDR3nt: TGTGCCAGCAGACGGGGCACTCTAGACGAGCAGTACTTC
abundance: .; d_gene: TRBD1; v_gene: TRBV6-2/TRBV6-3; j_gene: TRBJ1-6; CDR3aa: CASDRGRNSPLHF; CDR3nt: TGTGCCAGCGACAGGGGGAGGAATTCACCCCTCCACTTT
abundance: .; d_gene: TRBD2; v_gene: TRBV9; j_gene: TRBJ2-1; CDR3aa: CASSVASGRPEQFF; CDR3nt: TGTGCCAGCAGCGTAGCTAGCGGGAGGCCTGAGCAGTTCTTC